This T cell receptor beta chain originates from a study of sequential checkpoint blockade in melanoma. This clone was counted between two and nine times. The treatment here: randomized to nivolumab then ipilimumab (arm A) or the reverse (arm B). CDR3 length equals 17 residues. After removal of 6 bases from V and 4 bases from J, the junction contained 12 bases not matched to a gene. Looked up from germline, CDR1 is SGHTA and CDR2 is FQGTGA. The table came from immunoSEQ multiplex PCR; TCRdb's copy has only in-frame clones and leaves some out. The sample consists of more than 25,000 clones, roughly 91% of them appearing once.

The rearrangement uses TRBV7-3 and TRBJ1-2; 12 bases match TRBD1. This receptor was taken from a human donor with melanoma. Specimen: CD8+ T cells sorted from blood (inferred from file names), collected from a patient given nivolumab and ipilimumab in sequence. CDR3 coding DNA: TGTGCCAGCAGTCGGGGACAGGGGGCGCAAAGATCCTATGGCTACACCTTC. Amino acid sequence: CASSRGQGAQRSYGYTF.